This TCR beta chain was documented in a study of post-analysis software for immune sequencing data. Turning to this clonotype: No antigen is known for it.

Included in the TCR beta cDNA libraries were unique molecular identifiers. Some 540,000 cDNA molecules were obtained from roughly 1 to 10 million T cells. TCRdb re-called the PCR reads through MiXCR, storing one row per CDR3 protein. The sample has approximately 730,000 distinct CDR3 sequences; 25% to 30% are singletons. Broader study findings: Patients had higher frequencies than controls of roughly five TRBV segments, including TRBV5-6, TRBV5-1 and TRBV20-1. Significantly lower normalized Chao1 diversity was found in patients with multiple sclerosis relative to controls.

V shed 0 bases and J 11 bases; nucleotides not matched to a gene: 18. There are 17 residues in the CDR3. Germline CDR1 is SGHDT and CDR2 is YYEEEE. Sample: blood. The chain combines TRBV5-6 with TRBJ2-5, with 8 bases lining up with TRBD1. The origin of this receptor is a girl aged 10 to 17 with multiple sclerosis. CDR3: CASSLGTGMLRYYGQYF. The CDR3 region has the DNA TGTGCCAGCAGCTTGGGGACAGGGATGCTCCGATACTACGGGCAGTACTTC. Looking up the rest from reference TRBV5-6 and TRBJ2-5 gives the full variable domain: DAGVTQSPTHLIKTRGQQVTLRCSPKSGHDTVSWYQQALGQGPQFIFQYYEEEERQRGNFPDRFSGHQFPNYSSELNVNALLLGDSALYLCASSLGTGMLRYYGQYFGPGTRLLVL.